These T cell receptor beta chains were read from a single sample in a study of blood T cell repertoires in COVID-19. Data came from immunoSEQ multiplex PCR; TCRdb stores just in-frame clones and leaves some out. Among fewer than 350,000 clones listed, 88% were seen once. The specimen sequenced was peripheral blood. These receptors originate from a woman younger than 45 with COVID-19, enrolled during active disease. Both conserved end residues are part of each CDR3. Each record gives: CDR3 protein, CDR3 DNA, D gene, J gene, V gene, clone size. A D gene is named only where the DNA matches it firmly. Clone size is not always given. Where it is, it says once, few, many or a class for expanded clones.

cdr3_aa: CASSYSARVSTEAFF
cdr3_nt: TGTGCCAGCAGTTACTCCGCCAGGGTGAGCACTGAAGCTTTCTTT
d_call: -
j_call: TRBJ1-1
v_call: TRBV6-5
clone_size: -

cdr3_aa: CATTRDRLMNTEAFF
cdr3_nt: TGTGCCACCACGAGGGACAGACTCATGAACACTGAAGCTTTCTTT
d_call: TRBD1
j_call: TRBJ1-1
v_call: TRBV19
clone_size: -

cdr3_aa: CASSFAYGEDTEAFF
cdr3_nt: TGTGCCAGCAGTTTCGCCTATGGGGAGGACACTGAAGCTTTCTTT
d_call: -
j_call: TRBJ1-1
v_call: TRBV27
clone_size: once

cdr3_aa: CASSPPGRTTNYGYTF
cdr3_nt: TGTGCCAGCTCACCACCGGGAAGGACTACTAACTATGGCTACACCTTC
d_call: -
j_call: TRBJ1-2
v_call: TRBV18
clone_size: -

cdr3_aa: CASSLDRFSGNTIYF
cdr3_nt: TGTGCCAGCAGCTTGGACAGGTTCTCTGGAAACACCATATATTTT
d_call: TRBD1
j_call: TRBJ1-3
v_call: TRBV11-3
clone_size: once

cdr3_aa: CASSSGRGQGSDTQYF
cdr3_nt: TGTGCCAGCAGCTCGGGAAGGGGACAGGGGTCCGATACGCAGTATTTT
d_call: TRBD1
j_call: TRBJ2-3
v_call: TRBV7-8
clone_size: -

cdr3_aa: CASSLTTGANEKLFF
cdr3_nt: TGCGCCAGCAGCCTAACGACAGGGGCTAATGAAAAACTGTTTTTT
d_call: TRBD1
j_call: TRBJ1-4
v_call: TRBV4-1
clone_size: -

cdr3_aa: CSASKKGGDGYTF
cdr3_nt: TGCAGTGCTAGTAAAAAGGGAGGGGATGGCTACACCTTC
d_call: -
j_call: TRBJ1-2
v_call: TRBV20-1
clone_size: -

cdr3_aa: CASSMRGGYNEQFF
cdr3_nt: TGTGCCAGTAGTATGCGCGGGGGCTACAATGAGCAGTTCTTC
d_call: TRBD2
j_call: TRBJ2-1
v_call: TRBV19
clone_size: -

cdr3_aa: CASSYRGISEAFF
cdr3_nt: TGTGCCAGCAGTTACCGGGGGATCTCTGAAGCTTTCTTT
d_call: -
j_call: TRBJ1-1
v_call: TRBV6-5
clone_size: -